The sequence of this TCR beta chain was determined in a study of T-cell reconstitution after alpha-beta-depleted transplantation in children (dated by TCRdb to about 2016). General notes on the study: Using TCR repertoire profiling, the study followed T-cell immune reconstitution in a quantitative way in children after TCRalphabeta/CD19-depleted allogeneic hematopoietic cell transplantation. Paper-wide results and their limitations: Over the following months the frequencies of hyperexpanded clones went down, and after one year T-cell counts and TCRbeta diversity were mostly credited to newly produced T cells. In some patients, the high TCRbeta diversity seen at day 60 was put down to recipient T cells and intrathymic progenitors that had survived conditioning. About two months after transplant, the apparently early recovery of alphabetaT-cell counts reportedly depended on just several hundred clones that had expanded rapidly and came from non-depleted graft cells.

CDR1 is given as SGHRS and CDR2 as YFSETQ, both from the germline V gene. The cysteine opens and the phenylalanine closes a CDR3 of 14 amino acids. The kept DNA is CDR3 alone, 42 bases in frame from the first base. The library was made by PCR. The listed sequencing device is Illumina HiSeq 2500. TCR libraries were prepared with molecular barcoding, using unique molecular identifiers to normalize TCRbeta repertoire quantification. The public reads were reprocessed in TCRdb via fastp at Q25 and MiXCR, keeping in-frame beta chains. Rows with one shared CDR3 protein collapse into an entry with the most common genes and DNA. For this sample there are about 900,000 distinct CDR3 sequences; roughly 29% appear just once. Under 30% of the sample is held by the ten biggest clonotypes. The treatment or condition label for this specimen denotes: allogeneic hematopoietic cell transplantation with graft depleted of TCRalphabeta T cells and CD19 B cells. The transplant recipients were children given TCRalphabeta/CD19-depleted allogeneic hematopoietic cell grafts.

As for this clonotype: This clone's antigen is unknown. Mismatch with germline at one junction end may stem from a read error.

The chain is made from TRBV5-1 and TRBJ2-4, with 8 central nucleotides matching TRBD1. This receptor was obtained from a boy in the first two years of life who had a stem cell transplant for SCID, so the T cells may come from the graft donor. The sequencing used PBMCs, mostly from graft donor cells, collected 360 days after TCRalphabeta/CD19-depleted stem cell transplant. The nucleotide sequence is given as TGCGCCAGCAGCTTGGGGCCAGGGGGCGGCTCCCCCGTCTTC. Translated, this gives CASSLGPGGGSPVF. Full variable domain (CDR3 extended with the reference TRBV5-1 and TRBJ2-4 proteins): KAGVTQTPRYLIKTRGQQVTLSCSPISGHRSVSWYQQTPGQGLQFLFEYFSETQRNKGNFPGRFSGRQFSNSRSEMNVSTLELGDSALYLCASSLGPGGGSPVFGAGTRLSVL.